The next 20 T cell receptor beta chains were all read from a single sample in a study of CD8 T cells in ankylosing spondylitis. TCRdb independently ran MiXCR on the 5' RACE reads; one entry per CDR3 protein. The profile shows some 340,000 distinct CDR3 sequences, 14% to 15% of them singletons. Sequencing input: blood, either unsorted or a sorted T cell fraction (not recorded which). These receptors came from a male donor with ankylosing spondylitis or in good health (not recorded which).

The chain employs TRBV3-1 and TRBJ2-1, with 10 bases fitting TRBD2. The CDR3 totals 15 residues. CDR1 is LGHDT and CDR2 is YNNKEL in the germline V gene (reference sequence). J gave up 7 bases and V 1 base, and 4 bases lay outside the gene matches. CDR3 amino acids: CASSQGLAGANEQFF. The CDR3 DNA reads TGTGCCAGCAGCCAAGGGCTAGCGGGAGCTAATGAGCAGTTCTTC.

The CDR3 DNA reads as TGTGCCAGCAGTGGGTGGGGGCCCTATCAGCCCCAGCATTTT. Its translation is CASSGWGPYQPQHF. The V and J genes are TRBV6-1 and TRBJ1-5, with a possible D match to TRBD1 (6 bases). This CDR3 is 14 amino acids long. Germline assignment: CDR1 MNHNS and CDR2 SASEGT. Trimming took off 4 bases at V and 5 bases at J, with 12 bases between the two ends.

This clonotype has a handful of counts. The chain carries TRBV5-1 and TRBJ2-7; TRBD2 agrees at 9 bases. The germline CDR1 and CDR2 sequences are SGHRS and YFSETQ. This CDR3 comprises 13 residues. V was clipped by 6 bases and J by 3 bases; unmatched bases: 4. The CDR3 sequence: CASNEAGGYEQYF. The CDR3 DNA reads TGCGCCAGCAACGAAGCGGGAGGCTACGAGCAGTACTTC. Looking up the rest from reference TRBV5-1 and TRBJ2-7 gives the full variable domain: KAGVTQTPRYLIKTRGQQVTLSCSPISGHRSVSWYQQTPGQGLQFLFEYFSETQRNKGNFPGRFSGRQFSNSRSEMNVSTLELGDSALYLCASNEAGGYEQYFGPGTRLTVT.

Ten or more counts support this clonotype. The V and J genes are TRBV3-1 and TRBJ1-1, with D uncertain. Trimming took 2 bases from V and 0 from J, leaving 10 bases between them. Germline loops: CDR1 LGHDT, CDR2 YNNKEL (reference sequence). This CDR3 comprises 15 residues. This CDR3 reads CASSQSGRLNTEAFF. The CDR3 bases are TGTGCCAGCAGCCAATCCGGACGGCTGAACACTGAAGCTTTCTTT.

The CDR3 loop reads CASRTGGYETQYF. The CDR3 DNA is TGTGCCAGCCGAACAGGGGGCTATGAGACCCAGTACTTC. This sequence joins TRBV2 and TRBJ2-5, with 9 bases that match TRBD1. J gave up 5 bases and V 8 bases, and 6 bases lay outside the gene matches. Germline CDR1 and CDR2: SNHLY and FYNNEI. The CDR3 spans 13 residues.

In this sample, this clonotype turned up a few times. CDR3 residues: CASSSGTGTYQDEQYF. The CDR3 DNA reads TGCGCCAGCAGCTCCGGGACAGGGACGTATCAGGACGAGCAGTACTTC. V gene TRBV5-1 combines with J gene TRBJ2-7; 9 bases fit TRBD1. The V segment lost 3 bases and the J segment 5 bases; nucleotides outside the gene matches: 12. The CDR3 covers 16 residues. Germline V lookup: CDR1 SGHRS, CDR2 YFSETQ.

The J gene is TRBJ2-7, the V gene TRBV5-1, with 9 bases fitting TRBD2. CDR1 and CDR2 (germline): SGHRS, YFSETQ. The CDR3 length is 15 residues. The trim removed 4 bases at V and 4 bases at J, leaving 9 bases unmatched. In DNA form, the CDR3 reads TGCGCCAGCAGCGAAATTAGCGGGAGTGGTTACGAGCAGTACTTC. This gives the protein CASSEISGSGYEQYF. The variable domain in full, with the rest retrieved from reference TRBV5-1 and TRBJ2-7, is KAGVTQTPRYLIKTRGQQVTLSCSPISGHRSVSWYQQTPGQGLQFLFEYFSETQRNKGNFPGRFSGRQFSNSRSEMNVSTLELGDSALYLCASSEISGSGYEQYFGPGTRLTVT.

This clonotype was observed many times. The V call is TRBV4-1, the J call TRBJ1-4; no firm D call. Germline CDR1 reads MGHRA; CDR2 reads YSYEKL. This CDR3 is built from 17 residues. V lost 0 bases and J 0 bases, leaving 11 bases between the germline ends. The CDR3 loop is CASSQDGQLATNEKLFF. In nucleotides, the CDR3 is TGCGCCAGCAGCCAAGATGGCCAGCTTGCAACTAATGAAAAACTGTTTTTT.

The chain employs TRBV11-2 and TRBJ2-7, with 14 bases identical to TRBD2. The germline CDR1 and CDR2 sequences are SGHAT and FQNNGV. The ends lost 3 bases at V and 2 bases at J; junction bases unmatched: 9. The CDR3 covers 18 residues. CDR3 nucleotide sequence: TGTGCCAGCAGCTTGAGGGGGACTAGCGGGGGCCTCACCTACGAGCAGTACTTC. The encoded protein is CASSLRGTSGGLTYEQYF.

The rearrangement joins TRBV5-1 to TRBJ2-6, with D uncertain. Trimming left V 3 bases short and J 2 bases short, with 15 bases between. The length of the CDR3 is 17 residues. The germline V gene encodes CDR1 SGHRS and CDR2 YFSETQ. The CDR3 region is CASSSLIDHPGANVLTF. The CDR3 DNA reads TGCGCCAGCAGCTCCCTAATTGACCACCCTGGGGCCAACGTCCTGACTTTC.

V gene TRBV5-1 combines with J gene TRBJ2-1; 8 bases align to TRBD2. The CDR3 spans 13 residues. Trimming took 3 bases from V and 9 from J; bases not matched to a gene: 5. Germline V gene sequence: CDR1 SGHRS, CDR2 YFSETQ. CDR3 residues: CASSYGGASEQFF. CDR3 DNA sequence: TGCGCCAGCAGCTACGGGGGGGCGAGTGAGCAGTTCTTC. Full variable domain (remainder filled in from reference TRBV5-1 and TRBJ2-1): KAGVTQTPRYLIKTRGQQVTLSCSPISGHRSVSWYQQTPGQGLQFLFEYFSETQRNKGNFPGRFSGRQFSNSRSEMNVSTLELGDSALYLCASSYGGASEQFFGPGTRLTVL.

This clonotype was observed at least ten times. The chain uses TRBV7-9 and TRBJ1-1; D is unclear. Germline loops: CDR1 SEHNR, CDR2 FQNEAQ (reference sequence). The CDR3 sequence is 12 residues long. V gave up 7 bases and J gave up 5 bases, with 11 bases separating them. The chain's CDR3 is CASTEIGTEAFF. CDR3 bases: TGTGCCAGCACCGAAATTGGAACTGAAGCTTTCTTT.

This clonotype was recorded at least ten times. The rearrangement links TRBV7-2 to TRBJ2-3, with 8 nucleotides matching TRBD2. Germline CDR1 reads SGHTA; CDR2 reads FQGNSA. The junction had 9 bases not matched to a gene; V was cut back by 5 bases and J by 2 bases. The CDR3 length is 16 residues. The CDR3 nucleotides are TGTGCCAGCAGCCCAAACCGGGGGGGTCTCACAGATACGCAGTATTTT. This encodes CASSPNRGGLTDTQYF.

Ten or more counts support this clonotype. The chain links TRBV27 to TRBJ1-3; 7 bases line up with TRBD1. Germline V gene lookup returns CDR1 MNHEY and CDR2 SMNVEV (reference sequence). The ends lost 5 bases at V and 4 bases at J; junction bases unmatched: 8. The CDR3 length is 15 residues. The CDR3 nucleotides are TGTGCCAGCAGTGCCCGACAGGGTAGAGGAAACACCATATATTTT. It codes for CASSARQGRGNTIYF.

This clonotype was counted between two and nine times. The V and J genes are TRBV20-1 and TRBJ2-1; 11 bases align to TRBD2. CDR1 and CDR2 (germline): DFQATT, SNEGSKA (reference sequence). J was trimmed by 1 base and V by 5 bases; bases with no gene match: 4. CDR3 length equals 15 residues. The CDR3 nucleotides are TGCAGTGCTTTTAGCGGGGGGGCGTCCTACAATGAGCAGTTCTTC. Its translation: CSAFSGGASYNEQFF.

The chain recombines TRBV27 with TRBJ1-5, with a possible D match to TRBD1 (5 bases). V was pared by 8 bases and J by 2 bases, with 16 bases between. Germline assignment: CDR1 MNHEY and CDR2 SMNVEV (reference sequence). The CDR3 covers 15 residues. The CDR3 DNA follows: TGTGCCAGCTCTAGGGCCAGGGTTGGCAATCAGCCCCAGCATTTT. As protein: CASSRARVGNQPQHF.

In this sample, this clonotype turned up a few times. V and J are TRBV11-2 and TRBJ2-5; D not certain. V lost 5 bases and J 2 bases, leaving 15 bases between the germline ends. CDR3 length: 15 residues. Germline lookup yields CDR1 SGHAT and CDR2 FQNNGV. CDR3: CASSPRPGRQETQYF. CDR3 sequence (DNA): TGTGCCAGCAGCCCTAGACCGGGCCGTCAAGAGACCCAGTACTTC. Drawing the rest from reference TRBV11-2 and TRBJ2-5, the complete variable domain is EAGVAQSPRYKIIEKRQSVAFWCNPISGHATLYWYQQILGQGPKLLIQFQNNGVVDDSQLPKDRFSAERLKGVDSTLKIQPAKLEDSAVYLCASSPRPGRQETQYFGPGTRLLVL.

The rearrangement links TRBV7-6 to TRBJ2-7, with TRBD1 as a possible D gene (5 bases). Per the germline V gene, CDR1 is SGHVS and CDR2 is FNYEAQ. This CDR3 has 13 residues. The V end was cut by 2 bases, the J end by 6 bases, with 11 bases between. The CDR3 region has the DNA TGTGCCAGCAGCTTAAAGGAACAGGTCGAGCAGTACTTC. Its protein is CASSLKEQVEQYF.

This clonotype was seen only a few times. V and J are TRBV5-5 and TRBJ1-4; maybe TRBD1 (5 bases). CDR3 length equals 14 residues. V shed 2 bases and J shed 8 bases, with 13 bases lying between them. CDR1 is SGHKS, CDR2 YYEKEE, per germline (reference sequence). DNA of the CDR3: TGTGCCAGCAGCTTAGCAGGGCCGTTGGAAAAACTGTTTTTT. Translation: CASSLAGPLEKLFF.

The gene calls are TRBV12-3 or TRBV12-4 and TRBJ2-1; 8 nucleotides line up with TRBD1. This CDR3 spans 16 amino acids. V lost 2 bases, J lost 3 bases, and 6 bases stayed unmatched. This CDR3 is CASSLSWDRNYNEQFF. CDR3 coding DNA: TGTGCCAGCAGTTTATCCTGGGACAGGAACTACAATGAGCAGTTCTTC.